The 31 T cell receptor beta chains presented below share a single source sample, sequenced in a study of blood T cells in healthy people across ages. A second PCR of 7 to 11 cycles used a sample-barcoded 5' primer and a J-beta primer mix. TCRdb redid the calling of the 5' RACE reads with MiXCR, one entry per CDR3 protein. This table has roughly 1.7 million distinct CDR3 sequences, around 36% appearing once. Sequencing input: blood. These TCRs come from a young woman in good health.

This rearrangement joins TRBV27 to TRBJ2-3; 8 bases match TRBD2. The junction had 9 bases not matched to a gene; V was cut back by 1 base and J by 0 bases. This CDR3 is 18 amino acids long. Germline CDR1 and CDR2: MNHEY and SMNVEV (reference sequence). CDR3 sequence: CASSLLAGTYRSTDTQYF. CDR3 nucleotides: TGTGCCAGCAGTTTATTAGCGGGAACTTACCGTAGCACAGATACGCAGTATTTT.

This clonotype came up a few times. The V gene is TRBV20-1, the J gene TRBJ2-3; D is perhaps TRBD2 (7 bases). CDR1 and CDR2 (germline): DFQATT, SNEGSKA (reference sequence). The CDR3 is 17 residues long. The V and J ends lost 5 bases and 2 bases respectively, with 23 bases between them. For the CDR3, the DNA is TGCAGTGCTTCCAGAAGTAGGGGGAGCGGGGTCACAGATACGCAGTATTTT. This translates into CSASRSRGSGVTDTQYF.

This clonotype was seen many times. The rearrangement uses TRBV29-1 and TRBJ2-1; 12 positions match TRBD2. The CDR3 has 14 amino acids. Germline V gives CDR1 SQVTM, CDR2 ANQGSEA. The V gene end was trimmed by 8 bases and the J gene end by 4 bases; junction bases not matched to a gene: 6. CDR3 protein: CSISGTSGYNEQFF. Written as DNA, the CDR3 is TGCAGCATATCCGGGACTAGCGGGTACAATGAGCAGTTCTTC.

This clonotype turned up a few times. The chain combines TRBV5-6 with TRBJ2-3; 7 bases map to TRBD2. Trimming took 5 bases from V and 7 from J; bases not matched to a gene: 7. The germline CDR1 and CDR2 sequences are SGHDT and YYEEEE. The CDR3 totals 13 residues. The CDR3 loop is CASRATGGHTQYF. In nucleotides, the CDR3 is TGTGCCAGCAGAGCAACGGGGGGACATACGCAGTATTTT.

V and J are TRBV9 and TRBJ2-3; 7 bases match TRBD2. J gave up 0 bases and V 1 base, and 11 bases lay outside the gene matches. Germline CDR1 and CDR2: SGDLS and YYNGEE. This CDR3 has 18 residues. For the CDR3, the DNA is TGTGCCAGCAGCGTATCGGCGGGAGCGGTCCGGAGCACAGATACGCAGTATTTT. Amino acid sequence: CASSVSAGAVRSTDTQYF. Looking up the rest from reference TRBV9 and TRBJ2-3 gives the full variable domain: DSGVTQTPKHLITATGQRVTLRCSPRSGDLSVYWYQQSLDQGLQFLIQYYNGEERAKGNILERFSAQQFPDLHSELNLSSLELGDSALYFCASSVSAGAVRSTDTQYFGPGTRLTVL.

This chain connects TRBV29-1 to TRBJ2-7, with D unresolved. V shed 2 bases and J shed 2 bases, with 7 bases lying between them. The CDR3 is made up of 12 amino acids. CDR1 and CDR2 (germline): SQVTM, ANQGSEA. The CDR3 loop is CSVESTTYEQYF. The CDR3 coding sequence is TGCAGCGTTGAATCCACTACCTACGAGCAGTACTTC.

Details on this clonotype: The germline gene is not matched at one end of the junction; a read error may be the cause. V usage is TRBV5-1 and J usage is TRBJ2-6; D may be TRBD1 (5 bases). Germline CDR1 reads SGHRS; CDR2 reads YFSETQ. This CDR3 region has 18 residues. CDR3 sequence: CASSLWAGRLSGANVRTF. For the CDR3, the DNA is TGCGCCAGCAGCTTATGGGCAGGGCGCCTCTCTGGGGCCAACGTCCGGACTTTC.

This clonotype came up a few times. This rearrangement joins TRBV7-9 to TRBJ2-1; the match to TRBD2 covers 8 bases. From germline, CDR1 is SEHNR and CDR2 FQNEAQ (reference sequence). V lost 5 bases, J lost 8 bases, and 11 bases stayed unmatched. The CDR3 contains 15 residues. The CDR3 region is CASSPRGLARDEQFF. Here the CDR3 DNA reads TGTGCCAGCAGCCCGAGAGGACTAGCCAGGGATGAGCAGTTCTTC.

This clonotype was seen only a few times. CDR3 sequence (DNA): TGTGCCAGCAGCCAAGCGCTGGCAGGAAGCAATCGGCAGTTCTTC. It codes for CASSQALAGSNRQFF. V gene TRBV14 combines with J gene TRBJ2-1; unclear D gene. Looked up from germline, CDR1 is SGHDN and CDR2 is FVKESK. V lost 1 base and J lost 12, with 19 bases in between. The CDR3 contains 15 residues.

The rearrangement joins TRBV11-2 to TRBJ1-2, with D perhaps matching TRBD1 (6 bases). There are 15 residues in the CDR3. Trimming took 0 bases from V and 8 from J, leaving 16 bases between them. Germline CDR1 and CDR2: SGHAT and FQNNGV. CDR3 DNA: TGTGCCAGCAGCTTAGATCGGTCGGACAGTTTCGGCTACACCTTC. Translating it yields CASSLDRSDSFGYTF.

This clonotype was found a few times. The CDR3 here is CASSSYTDYGYTF. CDR3 nucleotides: TGTGCCAGCAGTTCCTACACGGACTATGGCTACACCTTC. The chain links TRBV28 to TRBJ1-2, with no clear D. The CDR3 runs 13 residues. Germline CDR1 is MDHEN and CDR2 is SYDVKM. Between the trimmed V and J ends, which lost 4 bases and 3 bases, there was a span of 9 bases.

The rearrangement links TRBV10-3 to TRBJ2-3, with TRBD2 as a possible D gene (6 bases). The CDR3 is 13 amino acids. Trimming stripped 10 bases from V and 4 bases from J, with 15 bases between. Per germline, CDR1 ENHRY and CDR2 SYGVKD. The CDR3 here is CATRRDASDTQYF. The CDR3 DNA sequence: TGTGCCACCAGGAGGGACGCCTCAGATACGCAGTATTTT.

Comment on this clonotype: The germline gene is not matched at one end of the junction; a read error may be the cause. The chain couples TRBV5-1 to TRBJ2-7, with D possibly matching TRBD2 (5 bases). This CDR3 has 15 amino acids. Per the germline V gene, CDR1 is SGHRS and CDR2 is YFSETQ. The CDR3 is CVSSLVPGSSYEQYF. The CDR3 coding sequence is TGCGTCAGCAGCTTGGTTCCGGGGAGCTCCTACGAGCAGTACTTC.

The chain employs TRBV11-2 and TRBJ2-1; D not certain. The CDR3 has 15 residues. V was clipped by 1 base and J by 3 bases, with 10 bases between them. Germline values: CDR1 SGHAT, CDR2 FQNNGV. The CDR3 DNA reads TGTGCCAGCAGCTTAGTGTATGGTATCTACAATGAGCAGTTCTTC. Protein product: CASSLVYGIYNEQFF.

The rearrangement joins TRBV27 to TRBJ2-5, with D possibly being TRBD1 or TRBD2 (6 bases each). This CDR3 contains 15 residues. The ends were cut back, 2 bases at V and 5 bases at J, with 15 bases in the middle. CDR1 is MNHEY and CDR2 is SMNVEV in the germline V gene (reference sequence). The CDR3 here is CASSLMTGARETQYF. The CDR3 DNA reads TGTGCCAGCAGTTTAATGACGGGGGCGCGGGAGACCCAGTACTTC.

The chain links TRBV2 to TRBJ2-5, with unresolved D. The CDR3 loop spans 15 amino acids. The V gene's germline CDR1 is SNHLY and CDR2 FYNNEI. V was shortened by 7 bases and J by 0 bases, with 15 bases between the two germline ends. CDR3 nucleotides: TGTGCCAGCACTTCGGACCTTAATTACCAAGAGACCCAGTACTTC. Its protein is CASTSDLNYQETQYF.

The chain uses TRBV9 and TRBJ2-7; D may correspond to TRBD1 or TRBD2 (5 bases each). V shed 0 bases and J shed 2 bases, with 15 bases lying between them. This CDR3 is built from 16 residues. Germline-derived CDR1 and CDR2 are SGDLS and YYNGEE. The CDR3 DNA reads TGTGCCAGCAGCGTAGAATGGGACGGTACCACCTACGAGCAGTACTTC. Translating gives CASSVEWDGTTYEQYF.

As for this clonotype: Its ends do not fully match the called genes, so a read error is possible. The CDR3 nucleotides read TGTGCCAGCAGCTTAGACAGGGGAGAAAAACGGTTTTTT. It translates to CASSLDRGEKRFF. The genes are TRBV7-3 and TRBJ1-4; 8 positions agree with TRBD1. This CDR3 comprises 13 residues. Germline CDR1 reads SGHTA; CDR2 reads FQGTGA.

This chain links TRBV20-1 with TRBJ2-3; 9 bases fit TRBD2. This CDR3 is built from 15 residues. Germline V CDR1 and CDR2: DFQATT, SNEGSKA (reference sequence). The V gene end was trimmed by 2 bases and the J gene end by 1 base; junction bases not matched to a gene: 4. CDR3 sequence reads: CSARLAGLRTDTQYF. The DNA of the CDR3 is TGCAGTGCTAGACTAGCGGGGTTACGCACAGATACGCAGTATTTT.

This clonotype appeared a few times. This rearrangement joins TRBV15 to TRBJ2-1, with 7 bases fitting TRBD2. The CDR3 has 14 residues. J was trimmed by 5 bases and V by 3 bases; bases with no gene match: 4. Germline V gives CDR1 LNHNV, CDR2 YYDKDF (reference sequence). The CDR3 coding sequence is TGTGCCACCAGCAGGTACCTAGCGGACAATGAGCAGTTCTTC. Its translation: CATSRYLADNEQFF.

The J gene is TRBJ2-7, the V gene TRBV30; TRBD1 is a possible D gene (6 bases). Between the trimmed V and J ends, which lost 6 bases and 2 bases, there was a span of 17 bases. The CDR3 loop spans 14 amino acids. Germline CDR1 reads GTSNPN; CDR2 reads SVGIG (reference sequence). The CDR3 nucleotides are TGTGCCTGTACAGGGACCCTAAGCGCCTACGAGCAGTACTTC. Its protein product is CACTGTLSAYEQYF.

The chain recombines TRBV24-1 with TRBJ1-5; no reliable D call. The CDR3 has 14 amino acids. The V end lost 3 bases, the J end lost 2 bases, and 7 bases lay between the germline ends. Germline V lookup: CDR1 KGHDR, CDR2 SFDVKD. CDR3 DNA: TGTGCCACCAGTGATGGTATGGGCAATCAGCCCCAGCATTTT. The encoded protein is CATSDGMGNQPQHF.

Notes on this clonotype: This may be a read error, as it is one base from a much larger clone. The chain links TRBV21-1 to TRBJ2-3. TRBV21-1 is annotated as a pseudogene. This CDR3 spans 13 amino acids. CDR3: CASMGSSTGTQYF. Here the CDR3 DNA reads TGTGCCAGCATGGGTTCTAGCACAGGTACGCAGTATTTT.

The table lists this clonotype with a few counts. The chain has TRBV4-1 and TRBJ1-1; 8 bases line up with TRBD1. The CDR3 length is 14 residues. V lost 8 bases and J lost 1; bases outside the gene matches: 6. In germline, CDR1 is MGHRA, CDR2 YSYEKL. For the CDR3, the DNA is TGCGCCAGCGGCCTGGGACAGGCGAACACTGAAGCTTTCTTT. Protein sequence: CASGLGQANTEAFF.

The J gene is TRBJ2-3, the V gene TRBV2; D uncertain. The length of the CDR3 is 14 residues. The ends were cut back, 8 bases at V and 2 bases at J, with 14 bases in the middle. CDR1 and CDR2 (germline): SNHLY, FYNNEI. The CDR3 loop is CASASASLTDTQYF. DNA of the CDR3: TGTGCCAGCGCCTCCGCCTCCCTCACAGATACGCAGTATTTT.

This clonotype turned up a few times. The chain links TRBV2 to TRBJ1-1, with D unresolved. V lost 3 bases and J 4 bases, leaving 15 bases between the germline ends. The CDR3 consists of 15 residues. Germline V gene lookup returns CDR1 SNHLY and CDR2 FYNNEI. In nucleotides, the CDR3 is TGTGCCAGCAGTGACTCTACTACTAAGGCCACTGAAGCTTTCTTT. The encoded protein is CASSDSTTKATEAFF.

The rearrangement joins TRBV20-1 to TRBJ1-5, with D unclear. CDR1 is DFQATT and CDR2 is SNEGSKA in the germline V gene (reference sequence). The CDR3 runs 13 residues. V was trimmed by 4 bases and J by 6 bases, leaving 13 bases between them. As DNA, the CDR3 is TGCAGTGCTACTCTCGGGTACCCTCAGCCCCAGCATTTT. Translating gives CSATLGYPQPQHF.

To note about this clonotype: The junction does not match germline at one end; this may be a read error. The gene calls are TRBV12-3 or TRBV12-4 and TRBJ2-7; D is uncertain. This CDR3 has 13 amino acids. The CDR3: CASSLGLDPRVDF. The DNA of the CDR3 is TGTGCCAGCAGTTTAGGCCTAGATCCCCGGGTTGACTTC.

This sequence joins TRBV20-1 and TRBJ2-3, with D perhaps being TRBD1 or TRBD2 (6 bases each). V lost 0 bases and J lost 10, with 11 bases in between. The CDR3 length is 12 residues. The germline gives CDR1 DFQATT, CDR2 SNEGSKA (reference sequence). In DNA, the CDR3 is TGCAGTGCTAGAGATAGGGGGGATGCGCAGTATTTT. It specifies CSARDRGDAQYF.

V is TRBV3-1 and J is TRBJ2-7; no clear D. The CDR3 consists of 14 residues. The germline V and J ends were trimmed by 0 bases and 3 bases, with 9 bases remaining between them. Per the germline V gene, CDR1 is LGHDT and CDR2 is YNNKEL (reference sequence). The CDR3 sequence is CASSQDKNIYEQYF. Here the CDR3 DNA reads TGTGCCAGCAGCCAAGACAAGAATATCTACGAGCAGTACTTC.

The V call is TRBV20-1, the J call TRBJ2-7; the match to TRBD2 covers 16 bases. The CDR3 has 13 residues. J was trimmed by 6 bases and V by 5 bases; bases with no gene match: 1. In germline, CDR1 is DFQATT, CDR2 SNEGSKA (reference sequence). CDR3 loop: CSAGTSGRAEQYF. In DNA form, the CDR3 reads TGCAGTGCTGGGACTAGCGGGAGGGCCGAGCAGTACTTC.